Listed below are T cell receptor beta chains from one sample, sequenced in a study of STAT3 mutations in large granular lymphocyte leukemia. TCRdb's copy holds only in-frame clones and misses some; the assay was immunoSEQ multiplex PCR. The data hold around 3,700 clones, with about 81% observed a single time. Sequenced sample: peripheral blood mononuclear cells. The receptors stem from a boy between 10 and 17 years old with T-cell large granular lymphocyte leukemia. Some clones in this sample may be carry-over from other donors' samples. Each CDR3 is given with its conserved first and last residue.

CDR3 protein	CDR3 length	V gene	J gene
CATSRGVRLAGETGELFF	18	TRBV15	TRBJ2-2
CASSMGQGAERQETQYF	17	TRBV25-1	TRBJ2-5
CASSPGTAQETQYF	14	TRBV5-4	TRBJ2-5
CASSLVEGGEQYF	13	TRBV7-9	TRBJ2-7
CASSLIGGPNTGELFF	16	TRBV7-9	TRBJ2-2
CASSLGRVETQYF	13	TRBV13	TRBJ2-5
CASSSTGTGDDFSYGYTF	18	TRBV5-1	TRBJ1-2
CASSLKLWGEAFF	13	TRBV5-6	TRBJ1-1
CASSLFPGGGYEQYF	15	TRBV7-9	TRBJ2-7
CASGPGQGQETQYF	14	TRBV5-1	TRBJ2-5
CASSGGSNYGYTF	13	TRBV9	TRBJ1-2
CSVEFGSGSSEQYF	14	TRBV29-1	TRBJ2-7
CASSLGTSSGRNYNEQFF	18	TRBV5-1	TRBJ2-1
CSVGGPHNEQFF	12	TRBV29-1	TRBJ2-1
CASSENFRPQGVYGYTF	17	TRBV25-1	TRBJ1-2
CASSVGAGLYEQYF	14	TRBV7-9	TRBJ2-7
CASSRDKEVSIQYF	14	TRBV6-6	TRBJ2-4
CASSLSWDRGYEQYF	15	TRBV7-2	TRBJ2-7
CAWSVLAGAYEQYF	14	TRBV30	TRBJ2-7
CAWSVESSYNSPLHF	15	TRBV30	TRBJ1-6
CASSLGTASEAFF	13	TRBV7-9	TRBJ1-1
CASSPPVSYEQYF	13	TRBV7-9	TRBJ2-7
CASSQDDSSGGNEQFF	16	TRBV4-2	TRBJ2-1
CASSISTDTQYF	12	TRBV5-6	TRBJ2-3
CASSSQKNTEAFF	13	TRBV6-6	TRBJ1-1
CSVEDLGQGFVQETQYF	17	TRBV29-1	TRBJ2-5
CASSQDGTSAFGAQYF	16	TRBV4-3	TRBJ2-5
CASSSLLGSSHEQYF	15	TRBV5-6	TRBJ2-7
CASSPPGGYEQYF	13	TRBV25-1	TRBJ2-7
CASSQGGTGFYEQYF	15	TRBV4-1	TRBJ2-7
CAWSKQGTLRKWAYGYTF	18	TRBV30	TRBJ1-2
CASSQGPQGDQPQHF	15	TRBV4-1	TRBJ1-5
CASSKGQENEKLFF	14	TRBV6-1	TRBJ1-4
CSGAALGETQYF	12	TRBV29-1	TRBJ2-5
CATSTDRERWDTQYF	15	TRBV15	TRBJ2-3
CASSFGGSYGYTF	13	TRBV5-4	TRBJ1-2
CASSLVWGPNYEQYF	15	TRBV5-1	TRBJ2-7
CAWSVYRQGEQYF	13	TRBV30	TRBJ2-7
CASSLVQGSVTDTQYF	16	TRBV5-4	TRBJ2-3
CAWSTSPFRQGILGGYTF	18	TRBV30	TRBJ1-2
CSAPYGQGQETQYF	14	TRBV29-1	TRBJ2-5
CSTRLAGGRDTQYF	14	TRBV29-1	TRBJ2-3
CASRSRDGNTEAFF	14	TRBV5-1	TRBJ1-1
CASSFGSYEQYF	12	TRBV5-4	TRBJ2-7
CATEDREQFF	10	TRBV7-9	TRBJ2-1
CASSLKVALAGTFDTQYF	18	TRBV5-6	TRBJ2-3
CASSSPDRGSYNEQFF	16	TRBV6-5	TRBJ2-1
CASSQDSRTGGRSPLHF	17	TRBV4-3	TRBJ1-6
CASSTGSRGYEQYF	14	TRBV5-1	TRBJ2-7